This is a list of T cell receptor beta chains from one sample in a study of blood T cell repertoires in COVID-19. Here immunoSEQ multiplex PCR was the method, and the copy in TCRdb shows in-frame clones only, minus some. The repertoire holds about 58,000 clones, with around 91% as singletons. The source material was peripheral blood. The receptors stem from a woman aged 60 to 75 with active COVID-19. CDR3s include the opening cysteine and the closing phenylalanine or tryptophan. The order of the fields is V gene, J gene, D gene, clone size, CDR3 length, CDR3 DNA, CDR3 protein. D genes are given only for firm matches. Clone size is shown for a subset of rows, as once, few, many or a class of expanded clone.

TRBV6-1,TRBJ1-1,TRBD1,NA,17,TGTGCCAGCAGTGAATCAGGAGGAGGGGGCGCCCCCACTGAAGCTTTCTTT,CASSESGGGGAPTEAFF
TRBV11-3,TRBJ2-1,TRBD2,NA,17,TGTGCCAGCAGCTTAGGGGGAGGGATAATCAGGGACAATGAGCAGTTCTTC,CASSLGGGIIRDNEQFF
TRBV29-1,TRBJ1-2,TRBD1,NA,13,TGCAGCGTTGAAGGGGGGACAGAGTATGGCTACACCTTC,CSVEGGTEYGYTF
TRBV3-1/TRBV3-2,TRBJ1-2,TRBD1,NA,14,TGTGCCAGCAGCCAACCGGGACAGAACTATGGCTACACCTTC,CASSQPGQNYGYTF
TRBV7-9,TRBJ2-7,TRBD1,NA,16,TGTGCCAGCAGCACGGACAGGGGCGACAACCTCTACGAGCAGTACTTC,CASSTDRGDNLYEQYF
TRBV5-1,TRBJ2-1,TRBD2,NA,16,TGCGCCAGCAGCGGTGGACTAGCGGGGGGGCCTAATGAGCAGTTCTTC,CASSGGLAGGPNEQFF
TRBV18,TRBJ2-3,TRBD1,NA,13,TGTGCCAGCTCGCTGACAGGGACAGATACGCAGTATTTT,CASSLTGTDTQYF
TRBV19,TRBJ1-1,NA,NA,15,TGTGCCAGTAGGCGGTCTGGGTTGGAAGGTACTGAAGCTTTCTTT,CASRRSGLEGTEAFF
TRBV11-2,TRBJ1-3,NA,NA,15,TGTGCCAGCAGCCGTGGCATTAACTCTGGAAACACCATATATTTT,CASSRGINSGNTIYF
TRBV28,TRBJ1-2,NA,once,13,TGTGCCAGCAGTCCCGCCGGGAGGAATGGCTACACCTTC,CASSPAGRNGYTF
TRBV18,TRBJ1-2,NA,NA,13,TGTGCCAGCTCTCCCGGGGTGGGGAATGGCTACACCTTC,CASSPGVGNGYTF
TRBV19,TRBJ2-7,NA,once,14,TGTGCCAGTAGTGTTCCCAGGGTCCCCTACGAGCAGTACTTC,CASSVPRVPYEQYF
TRBV2,TRBJ1-4,NA,NA,15,TGTGCCAGCAGTGCGCCACTGGGGGCGGTAGAAAAACTGTTTTTT,CASSAPLGAVEKLFF
TRBV3-1/TRBV3-2,TRBJ2-1,NA,NA,11,TGTGCCAGCAGCCTCAGTGGTGAGCAGTTCTTC,CASSLSGEQFF
TRBV5-1,TRBJ2-5,NA,NA,15,TGCGCCAGCCGAAGAGCGTTGGGGCCCGAAGAGACCCAGTACTTC,CASRRALGPEETQYF
TRBV18,TRBJ1-2,TRBD1,NA,14,TGTGCCAGCTCACCCGCCGACAGGGGGCGCGGCTACACCTTC,CASSPADRGRGYTF
TRBV5-5,TRBJ2-1,TRBD2,NA,18,TGTGCCAGCAGCTTGGAACTAGCGGGGACGTCCTCCTACAATGAGCAGTTCTTC,CASSLELAGTSSYNEQFF
TRBV5-1,TRBJ1-3,TRBD1,NA,15,TGCGCCAGCAGCTTCGGACAGGGAGGCGGAAACACCATATATTTT,CASSFGQGGGNTIYF
TRBV6-2/TRBV6-3,TRBJ1-1,NA,NA,16,TGTGCCAGCAGTTACAGGTACAGGGAAGTGAACACTGAAGCTTTCTTT,CASSYRYREVNTEAFF
TRBV7-2,TRBJ1-2,NA,NA,13,TGTGCCAGCAGCTTACGTCTAGGGGTGGGCTACACCTTC,CASSLRLGVGYTF
TRBV9,TRBJ2-7,TRBD2,NA,15,TGTGCCAGCAGCGTAGGCAATAGCGGGGCTTACGAGCAGTACTTC,CASSVGNSGAYEQYF
TRBV7-2,TRBJ2-5,TRBD2,NA,15,TGTGCCAGCAGCTTAGTTACTAGCGGGAGGGAGACCCAGTACTTC,CASSLVTSGRETQYF
TRBV2,TRBJ2-7,NA,NA,11,TGTGCCAGTCGAGCCGGGGACGAGCAGTACTTC,CASRAGDEQYF
TRBV5-4,TRBJ2-1,TRBD2,once,16,TGTGCCAGCAGCTTTAGCGGGGGGAGCTCCTACAATGAGCAGTTCTTC,CASSFSGGSSYNEQFF
TRBV11-2,TRBJ2-7,NA,NA,14,TGTGCCAGCACCCTGACAGTAAGCCCCTACGAGCAGTACTTC,CASTLTVSPYEQYF
TRBV7-2,TRBJ2-5,NA,NA,11,TGTGCCAGCAGCCAGCGGGAGACCCAGTACTTC,CASSQRETQYF
TRBV19,TRBJ1-6,TRBD1,NA,16,TGTGCCAGTAGTCTTTTTGAGGGACAGGGAGCATCACCCCTCCACTTT,CASSLFEGQGASPLHF
TRBV5-1,TRBJ2-5,NA,NA,15,TGCGCCAGCAGCTTAAATAGTGTGGGCGGGGAGACCCAGTACTTC,CASSLNSVGGETQYF
TRBV7-2,TRBJ2-7,TRBD2,NA,15,TGTGCCAGCAGCTTGAGTAGCGGGGGTTGGGACGAGCAGTACTTC,CASSLSSGGWDEQYF
TRBV7-3,TRBJ2-2,TRBD2,NA,16,TGTGCCAGCAGCCCCCGGTTGCAGCGGGGGGGCGGGGAGCTGTTTTTT,CASSPRLQRGGGELFF
TRBV6-5,TRBJ1-5,NA,NA,13,TGTGCCAGTGATACTTTCGGGAATCAGCCCCAGCATTTT,CASDTFGNQPQHF
TRBV18,TRBJ2-5,TRBD1,NA,14,TGTGCCAGCTCAAGAGGGACAGGGCGGGAGACCCAGTACTTC,CASSRGTGRETQYF
TRBV5-1,TRBJ1-4,TRBD1,NA,18,TGCGCCAGCAGCTTGGGCCCGGGACAGGGTTTAACTAATGAAAAACTGTTTTTT,CASSLGPGQGLTNEKLFF
TRBV6-1,TRBJ1-4,NA,NA,14,TGTGCCAGCAGTGACATCCTGTTGGAGGAAAAACTGTTTTTT,CASSDILLEEKLFF
TRBV7-2,TRBJ1-1,NA,NA,14,TGTGCCAGCAGCTCCCAAGCCCGGGTTTCAGAAGCTTTCTTT,CASSSQARVSEAFF
TRBV7-2,TRBJ2-3,NA,NA,12,TGTGCCAGCAGCTCTCCTAGTGATACGCAGTATTTT,CASSSPSDTQYF